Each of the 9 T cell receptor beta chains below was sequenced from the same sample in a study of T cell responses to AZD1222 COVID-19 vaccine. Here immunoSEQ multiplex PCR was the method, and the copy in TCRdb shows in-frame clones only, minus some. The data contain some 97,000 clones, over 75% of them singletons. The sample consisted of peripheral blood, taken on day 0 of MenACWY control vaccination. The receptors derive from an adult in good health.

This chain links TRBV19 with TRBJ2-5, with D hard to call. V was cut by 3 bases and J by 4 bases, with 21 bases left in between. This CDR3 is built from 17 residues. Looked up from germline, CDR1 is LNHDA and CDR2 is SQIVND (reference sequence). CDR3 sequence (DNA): TGTGCCAGTAGTATCGGTATGGGCTATCAAGGACGAGAGACCCAGTACTTC. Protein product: CASSIGMGYQGRETQYF.

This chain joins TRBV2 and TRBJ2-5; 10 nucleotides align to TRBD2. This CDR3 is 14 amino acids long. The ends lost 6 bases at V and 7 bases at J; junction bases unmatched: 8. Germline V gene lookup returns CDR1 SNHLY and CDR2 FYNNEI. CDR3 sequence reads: CASRLSGGLGTQYF. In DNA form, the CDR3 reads TGTGCCAGCAGACTTAGCGGGGGGCTCGGGACCCAGTACTTC.

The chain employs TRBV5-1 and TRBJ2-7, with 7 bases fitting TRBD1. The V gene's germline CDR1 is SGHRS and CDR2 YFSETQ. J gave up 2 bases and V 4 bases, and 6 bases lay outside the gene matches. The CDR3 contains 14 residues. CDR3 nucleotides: TGCGCCAGCAGCCCGGACGGGACAGCCTACGAGCAGTACTTC. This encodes CASSPDGTAYEQYF.

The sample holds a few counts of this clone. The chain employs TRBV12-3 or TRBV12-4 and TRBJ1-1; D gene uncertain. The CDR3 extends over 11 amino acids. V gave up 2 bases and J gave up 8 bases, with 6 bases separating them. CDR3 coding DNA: TGTGCCAGCAGTTTATCAGGAGAAGCTTTCTTT. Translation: CASSLSGEAFF.

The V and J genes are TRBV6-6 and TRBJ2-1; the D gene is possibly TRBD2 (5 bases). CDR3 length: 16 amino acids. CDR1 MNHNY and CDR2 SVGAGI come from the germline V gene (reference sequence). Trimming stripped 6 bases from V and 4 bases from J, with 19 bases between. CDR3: CASRPYPRGFYNEQFF. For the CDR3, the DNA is TGTGCCAGCAGGCCCTACCCCCGGGGATTTTACAATGAGCAGTTCTTC.

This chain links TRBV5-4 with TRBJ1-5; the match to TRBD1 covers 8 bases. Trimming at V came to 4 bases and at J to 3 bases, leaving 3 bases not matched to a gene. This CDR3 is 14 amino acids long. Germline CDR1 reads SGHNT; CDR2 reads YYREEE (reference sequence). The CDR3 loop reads CASSLDRDNQPQHF. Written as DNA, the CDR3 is TGTGCCAGCAGCCTGGACAGGGACAATCAGCCCCAGCATTTT.

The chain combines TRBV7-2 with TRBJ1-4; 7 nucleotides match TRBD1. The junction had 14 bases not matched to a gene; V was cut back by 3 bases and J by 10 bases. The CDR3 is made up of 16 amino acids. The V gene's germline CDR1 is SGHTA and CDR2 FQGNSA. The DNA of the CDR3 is TGTGCCAGCAGCTTGGGGGACAGACAGGCCCGGGGAAAACTGTTTTTT. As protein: CASSLGDRQARGKLFF.

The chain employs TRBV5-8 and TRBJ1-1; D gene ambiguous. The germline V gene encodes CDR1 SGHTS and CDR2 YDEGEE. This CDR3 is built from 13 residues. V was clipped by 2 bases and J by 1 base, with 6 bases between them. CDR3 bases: TGTGCCAGCAGCTTCCGGGGGAACACTGAAGCTTTCTTT. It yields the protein CASSFRGNTEAFF. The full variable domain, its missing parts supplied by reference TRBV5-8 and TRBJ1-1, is EAGVTQSPTHLIKTRGQQATLRCSPISGHTSVYWYQQALGLGLQFLLWYDEGEERNRGNFPPRFSGRQFPNYSSELNVNALELEDSALYLCASSFRGNTEAFFGQGTRLTVV.

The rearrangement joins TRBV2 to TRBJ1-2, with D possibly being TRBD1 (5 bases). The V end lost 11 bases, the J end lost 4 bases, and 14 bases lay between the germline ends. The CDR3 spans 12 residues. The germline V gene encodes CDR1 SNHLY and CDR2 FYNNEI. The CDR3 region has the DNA TGTGCCGGGCCCCGGGACCGCTATGGCTACACCTTC. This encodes CAGPRDRYGYTF.